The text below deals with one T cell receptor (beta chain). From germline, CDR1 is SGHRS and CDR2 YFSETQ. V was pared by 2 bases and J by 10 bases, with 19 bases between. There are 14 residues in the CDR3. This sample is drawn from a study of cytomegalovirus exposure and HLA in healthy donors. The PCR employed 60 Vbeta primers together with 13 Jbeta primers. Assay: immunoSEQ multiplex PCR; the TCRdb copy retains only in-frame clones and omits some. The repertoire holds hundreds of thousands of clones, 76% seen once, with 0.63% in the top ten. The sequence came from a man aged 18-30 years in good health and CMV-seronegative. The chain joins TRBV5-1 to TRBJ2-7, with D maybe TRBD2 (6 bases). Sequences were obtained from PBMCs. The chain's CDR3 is CASSLGGTDLKQYF. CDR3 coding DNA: TGCGCCAGCAGCTTAGGCGGGACGGACCTAAAACAGTACTTC.